A few counts support the clone carrying this T cell receptor beta chain. A much larger clone differs from this one at a single base, so this may be a read error. V shed 3 bases and J shed 0 bases, with 9 bases lying between them. Germline V gene sequence: CDR1 SGHNT, CDR2 YENEEA. The CDR3 has 14 amino acids. This specimen belongs to a study of cytomegalovirus exposure and HLA in healthy donors. Both 60 Vbeta primers and 13 Jbeta primers went into the PCR. The table came from immunoSEQ multiplex PCR; TCRdb's copy has only in-frame clones and leaves some out. This sample has tens of thousands of clones; 75% to 85% occur once, and the top ten carry roughly 32%.

This sequence joins TRBV11-3 and TRBJ2-7, with D possibly being TRBD1 (5 bases). This TCR was sampled from a middle-aged man in good health and CMV-seropositive. The sample consisted of PBMCs. CDR3 DNA sequence: TGTGCCAGCAGCTTCGACAGATACTCCTACGAGCAGTACTTC. Protein sequence: CASSFDRYSYEQYF.